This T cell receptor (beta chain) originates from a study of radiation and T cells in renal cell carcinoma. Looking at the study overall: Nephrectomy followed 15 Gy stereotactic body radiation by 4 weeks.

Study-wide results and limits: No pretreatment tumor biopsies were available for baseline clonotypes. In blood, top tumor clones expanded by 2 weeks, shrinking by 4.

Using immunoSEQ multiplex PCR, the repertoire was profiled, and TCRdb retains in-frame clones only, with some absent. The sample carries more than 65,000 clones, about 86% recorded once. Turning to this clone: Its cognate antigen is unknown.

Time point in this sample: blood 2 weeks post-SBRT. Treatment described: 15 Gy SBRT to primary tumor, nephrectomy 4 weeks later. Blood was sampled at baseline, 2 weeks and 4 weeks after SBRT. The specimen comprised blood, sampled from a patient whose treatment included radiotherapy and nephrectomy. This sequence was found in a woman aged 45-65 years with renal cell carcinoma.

The CDR3 is CASSLIPETGSYEQYF. CDR3 DNA: TGCGCCAGCAGTCTTATCCCCGAGACAGGCTCCTACGAGCAGTACTTC. The chain combines TRBV5-1 with TRBJ2-7; tentative D call: TRBD1 (6 bases). The CDR3 has 16 residues. CDR1 and CDR2 from the germline V gene are SGHRS and YFSETQ. The V gene lost 5 bases and the J gene lost 0 bases, with 18 bases spanning the gap. Looking up the rest from reference TRBV5-1 and TRBJ2-7 gives the full variable domain: KAGVTQTPRYLIKTRGQQVTLSCSPISGHRSVSWYQQTPGQGLQFLFEYFSETQRNKGNFPGRFSGRQFSNSRSEMNVSTLELGDSALYLCASSLIPETGSYEQYFGPGTRLTVT.